This TCR beta chain was recorded in a study of blood T cell repertoires in COVID-19. On the study more broadly: Researchers got acute and convalescent COVID-19 samples from the United States, Italy and Spain. In each case, the material was cDNA or gDNA derived from T cells, B-cell-depleted T cells, or PBMCs.

Assignment of participants to cohorts was predicated upon participant-reported clinical history. In the original analysis: Cell counts per sample came from amplifying reference gene primers. The repertoire was sequenced with immunoSEQ multiplex PCR; TCRdb's copy has only in-frame clones and lacks some. V, J and clone size are taken as reported in that table, and D and trimming were inferred from the DNA itself. The table shows approximately 220,000 clones, with 84% occurring only once. Germline V gives CDR1 SGHRS, CDR2 YFSETQ. V lost 1 base and J 8 bases, leaving 13 bases between the germline ends. This CDR3 has 14 amino acids.

The chain combines TRBV5-1 with TRBJ2-1; no clear D. This TCR came from a woman aged 40 to 55 who had recovered from COVID-19. The sequenced material came from PBMCs or T cells enriched from blood (not recorded which). This CDR3 is CASSLSPGLDEQFF. The CDR3 DNA is TGCGCCAGCAGCTTGTCTCCGGGTTTGGATGAGCAGTTCTTC. The variable domain in full, with the rest retrieved from reference TRBV5-1 and TRBJ2-1, is KAGVTQTPRYLIKTRGQQVTLSCSPISGHRSVSWYQQTPGQGLQFLFEYFSETQRNKGNFPGRFSGRQFSNSRSEMNVSTLELGDSALYLCASSLSPGLDEQFFGPGTRLTVL.